This is a list of T cell receptor beta chains from one sample in a study of T cell changes during pregnancy in multiple sclerosis. Here immunoSEQ multiplex PCR was the method, and the copy in TCRdb shows in-frame clones only, minus some. The table lists 35,000 to 45,000 clones, 70% to 90% of them singletons. The sample consisted of CD4+ T cells from peripheral blood mononuclear cells, taken after pregnancy. All receptors derive from a female donor with multiple sclerosis, enrolled in a pregnancy study. Each CDR3 is given without its conserved first and last residue.

j_call v_call cdr3_length cdr3_aa
TRBJ1-2 TRBV9 12 ASSPRTGVDGYT
TRBJ2-3 TRBV7-9 14 ASSYPPGGATDTQY
TRBJ1-2 TRBV7-2 12 ASSFRTGTYGYT
TRBJ2-3 TRBV28 13 ASSLTSGAPDTQY
TRBJ1-1 TRBV7-3 14 ASSLLGGSGGTEAF
TRBJ2-5 TRBV10-2 11 ASNGGGGVTQY
TRBJ1-1 TRBV29-1 11 STRETGNTEAF
TRBJ1-2 TRBV5-1 12 ASSFDSGAYGYT
TRBJ1-2 TRBV19 12 ASSIGQANYGYT
TRBJ2-7 TRBV19 12 ASSQIGSSGEQY
TRBJ1-1 TRBV10-3 14 AISGTAVGYGTEAF